The entry that follows covers one TCR beta chain sequence. Its antigen is as yet unknown. The CDR3 is 17 amino acids. In germline, CDR1 is SGHNT, CDR2 YENEEA. J was trimmed by 4 bases and V by 0 bases; bases with no gene match: 8. This record comes from a study of CD8 T cell repertoires and HIV-1 epitope variants. Background on the study: 1M T cells were kept uncultured as a baseline.

The protocol was immunoSEQ multiplex PCR, while the TCRdb copy is restricted to in-frame clones and leaves out a portion. In the table there are about 2,900 clones, under 85% of which are singletons. Sequencing was carried out using cultured CD8+ T cells derived from PBMCs. The V gene is TRBV11-3, the J gene TRBJ2-7, with TRBD2 identical over 11 bases. The source of this sequence is a male donor with HIV. CDR3 region: CASSLERVLAGVYEQYF. CDR3 in DNA: TGTGCCAGCAGCTTAGAAAGGGTACTAGCGGGAGTATACGAGCAGTACTTC.